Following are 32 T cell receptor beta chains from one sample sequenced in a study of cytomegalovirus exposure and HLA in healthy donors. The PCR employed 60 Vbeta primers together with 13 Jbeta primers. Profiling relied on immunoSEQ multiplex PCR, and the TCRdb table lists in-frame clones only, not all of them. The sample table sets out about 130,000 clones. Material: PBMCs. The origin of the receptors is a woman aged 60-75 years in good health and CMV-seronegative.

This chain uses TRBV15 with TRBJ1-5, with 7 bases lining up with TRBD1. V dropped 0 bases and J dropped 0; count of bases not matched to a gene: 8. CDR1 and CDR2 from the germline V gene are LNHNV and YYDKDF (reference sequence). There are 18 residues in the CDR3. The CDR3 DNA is TGTGCCACCAGCAGAGATCCTACAGGGGATTATAGCAATCAGCCCCAGCATTTT. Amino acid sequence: CATSRDPTGDYSNQPQHF.

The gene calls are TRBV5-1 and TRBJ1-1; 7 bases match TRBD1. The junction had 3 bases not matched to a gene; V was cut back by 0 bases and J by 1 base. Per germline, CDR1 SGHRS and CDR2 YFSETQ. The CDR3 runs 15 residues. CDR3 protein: CASSLGDRENTEAFF. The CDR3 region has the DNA TGCGCCAGCAGCTTGGGCGACAGGGAGAACACTGAAGCTTTCTTT.

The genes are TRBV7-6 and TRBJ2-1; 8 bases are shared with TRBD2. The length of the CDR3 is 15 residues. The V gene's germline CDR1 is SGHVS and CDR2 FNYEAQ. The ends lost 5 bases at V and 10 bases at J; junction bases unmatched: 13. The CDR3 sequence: CASSPTSGGRGEQFF. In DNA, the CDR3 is TGTGCCAGCAGCCCCACTAGCGGAGGGCGAGGGGAGCAGTTCTTC.

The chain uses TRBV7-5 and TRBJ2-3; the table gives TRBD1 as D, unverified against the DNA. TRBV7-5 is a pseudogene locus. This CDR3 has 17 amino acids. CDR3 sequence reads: CARSLAPWTLSTDTQYF. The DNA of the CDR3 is TGTGCCAGAAGCTTAGCGCCTTGGACATTGAGCACAGATACGCAGTATTTT.

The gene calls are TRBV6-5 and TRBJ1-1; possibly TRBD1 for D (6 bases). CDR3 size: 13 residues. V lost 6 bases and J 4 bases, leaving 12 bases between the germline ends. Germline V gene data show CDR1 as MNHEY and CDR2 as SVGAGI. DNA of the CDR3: TGTGCCAGCAGCGGGGCGGGGGCCACTGAAGCTTTCTTT. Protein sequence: CASSGAGATEAFF.

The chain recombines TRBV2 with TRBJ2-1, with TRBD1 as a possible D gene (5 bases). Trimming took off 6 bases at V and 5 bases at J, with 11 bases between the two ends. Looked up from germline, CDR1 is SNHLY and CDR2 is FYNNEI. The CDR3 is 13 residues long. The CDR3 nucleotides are TGTGCCAGCAGCCGCGACAGAGACAATGAGCAGTTCTTC. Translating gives CASSRDRDNEQFF.

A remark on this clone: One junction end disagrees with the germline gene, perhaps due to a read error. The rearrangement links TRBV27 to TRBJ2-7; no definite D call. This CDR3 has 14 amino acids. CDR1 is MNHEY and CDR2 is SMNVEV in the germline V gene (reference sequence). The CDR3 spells CASGLSGPTYEQYF. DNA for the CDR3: TGTGCCAGCGGTTTATCCGGTCCTACCTACGAGCAGTACTTC.

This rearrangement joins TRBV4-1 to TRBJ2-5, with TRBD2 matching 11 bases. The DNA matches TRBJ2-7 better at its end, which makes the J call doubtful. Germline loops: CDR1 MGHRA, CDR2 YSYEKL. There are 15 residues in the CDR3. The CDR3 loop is CASRSATSGAYEQYF. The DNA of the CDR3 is TGCGCCAGCAGGTCAGCGACTAGCGGGGCCTACGAGCAGTACTTC.

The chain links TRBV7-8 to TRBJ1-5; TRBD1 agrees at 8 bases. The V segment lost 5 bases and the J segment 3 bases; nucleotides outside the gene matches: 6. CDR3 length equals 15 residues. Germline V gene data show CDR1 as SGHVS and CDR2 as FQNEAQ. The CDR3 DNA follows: TGTGCCAGCAGCCCCTTGACAGGGGTCAATCAGCCCCAGCATTTT. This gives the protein CASSPLTGVNQPQHF.

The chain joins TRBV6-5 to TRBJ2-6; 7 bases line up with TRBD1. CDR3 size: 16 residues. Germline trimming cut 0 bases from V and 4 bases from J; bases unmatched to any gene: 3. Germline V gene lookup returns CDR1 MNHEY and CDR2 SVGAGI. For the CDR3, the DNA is TGTGCCAGCAGTTACTCCACAGGGGCCGGGGCCAACGTCCTGACTTTC. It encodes CASSYSTGAGANVLTF.

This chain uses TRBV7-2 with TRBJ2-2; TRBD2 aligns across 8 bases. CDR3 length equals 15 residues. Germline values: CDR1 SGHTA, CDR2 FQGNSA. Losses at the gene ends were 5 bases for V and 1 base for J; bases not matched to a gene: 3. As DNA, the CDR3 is TGTGCCAGCAGCCCGGGACTAGTGAACACCGGGGAGCTGTTTTTT. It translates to CASSPGLVNTGELFF.

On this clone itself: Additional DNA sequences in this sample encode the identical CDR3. CDR3 sequence reads: CASSLTGSSYNEQFF. As DNA, the CDR3 is TGCGCCAGCAGCTTGACAGGGAGCTCCTACAATGAGCAGTTCTTC. V usage is TRBV5-1 and J usage is TRBJ2-1, with D perhaps matching TRBD1 (6 bases). The CDR3 is 15 residues long. V gave up 1 base and J gave up 0 bases, with 8 bases separating them. Looked up from germline, CDR1 is SGHRS and CDR2 is YFSETQ.

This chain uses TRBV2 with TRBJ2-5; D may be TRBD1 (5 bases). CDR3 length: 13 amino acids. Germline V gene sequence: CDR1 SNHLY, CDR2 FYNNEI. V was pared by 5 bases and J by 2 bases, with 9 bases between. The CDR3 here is CASSPGRQETQYF. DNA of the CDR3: TGTGCCAGCAGTCCAGGGCGGCAAGAGACCCAGTACTTC.

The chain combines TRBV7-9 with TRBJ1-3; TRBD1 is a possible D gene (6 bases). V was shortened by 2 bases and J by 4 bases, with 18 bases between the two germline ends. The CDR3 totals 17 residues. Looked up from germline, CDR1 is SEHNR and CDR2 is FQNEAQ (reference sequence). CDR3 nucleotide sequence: TGTGCCAGCAGCTTAAATTCACCGGAGAGGGGGGGAAACACCATATATTTT. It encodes CASSLNSPERGGNTIYF.

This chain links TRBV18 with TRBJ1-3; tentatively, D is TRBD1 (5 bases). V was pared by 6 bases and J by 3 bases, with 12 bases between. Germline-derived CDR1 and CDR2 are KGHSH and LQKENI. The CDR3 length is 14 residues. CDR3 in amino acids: CASSPRGDGNTIYF. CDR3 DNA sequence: TGTGCCAGCTCTCCAAGGGGCGATGGAAACACCATATATTTT.

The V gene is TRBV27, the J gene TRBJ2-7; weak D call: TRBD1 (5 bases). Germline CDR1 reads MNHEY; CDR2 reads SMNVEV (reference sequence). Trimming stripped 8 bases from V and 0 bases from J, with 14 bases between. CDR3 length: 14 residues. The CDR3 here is CASRNTDSSYEQYF. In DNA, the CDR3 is TGTGCCAGCCGGAACACCGACAGCTCCTACGAGCAGTACTTC.

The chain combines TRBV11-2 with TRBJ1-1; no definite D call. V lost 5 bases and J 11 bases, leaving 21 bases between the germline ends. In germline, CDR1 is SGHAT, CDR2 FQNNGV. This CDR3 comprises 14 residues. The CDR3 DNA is TGTGCCAGCAGCCCCAGTTCTGGAGGGTCTGGGGCTTTCTTT. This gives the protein CASSPSSGGSGAFF.

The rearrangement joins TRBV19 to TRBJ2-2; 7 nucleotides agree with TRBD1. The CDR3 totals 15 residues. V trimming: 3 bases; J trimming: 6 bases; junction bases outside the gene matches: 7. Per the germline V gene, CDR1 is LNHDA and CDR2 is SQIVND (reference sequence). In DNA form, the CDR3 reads TGTGCCAGTAGTATTGTCTGGACAGGTGCCGGGGAGCTGTTTTTT. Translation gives CASSIVWTGAGELFF.

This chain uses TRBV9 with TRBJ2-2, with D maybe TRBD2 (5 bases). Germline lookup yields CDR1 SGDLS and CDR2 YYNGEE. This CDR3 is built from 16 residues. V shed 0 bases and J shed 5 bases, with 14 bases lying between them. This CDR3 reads CASSVDGRGGTGELFF. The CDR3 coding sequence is TGTGCCAGCAGCGTAGATGGCCGGGGTGGGACCGGGGAGCTGTTTTTT.

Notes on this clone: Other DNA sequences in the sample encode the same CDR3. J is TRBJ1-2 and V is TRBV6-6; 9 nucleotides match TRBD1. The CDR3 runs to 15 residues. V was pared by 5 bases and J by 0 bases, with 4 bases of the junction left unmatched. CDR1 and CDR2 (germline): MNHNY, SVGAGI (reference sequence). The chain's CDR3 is CASSPGQGANYGYTF. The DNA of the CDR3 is TGTGCCAGCAGTCCGGGACAGGGAGCTAACTATGGCTACACCTTC.

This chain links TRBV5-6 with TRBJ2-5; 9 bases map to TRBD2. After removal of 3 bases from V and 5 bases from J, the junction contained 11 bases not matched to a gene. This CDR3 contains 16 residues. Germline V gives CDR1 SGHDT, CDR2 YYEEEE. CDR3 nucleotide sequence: TGTGCCAGCAGCTCCTATAGGCTAGCGGGGCAGGAGACCCAGTACTTC. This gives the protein CASSSYRLAGQETQYF.

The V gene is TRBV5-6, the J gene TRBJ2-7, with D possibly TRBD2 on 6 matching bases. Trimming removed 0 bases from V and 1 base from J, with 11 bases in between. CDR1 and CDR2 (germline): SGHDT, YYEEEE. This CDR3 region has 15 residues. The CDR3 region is CASSLGYAGSYEQYF. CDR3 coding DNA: TGTGCCAGCAGCTTGGGCTACGCGGGGTCCTACGAGCAGTACTTC.

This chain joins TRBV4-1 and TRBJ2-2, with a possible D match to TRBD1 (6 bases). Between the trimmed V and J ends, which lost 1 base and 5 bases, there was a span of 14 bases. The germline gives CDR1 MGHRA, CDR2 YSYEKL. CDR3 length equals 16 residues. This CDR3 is CASSQGNRVDTGELFF. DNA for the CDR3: TGCGCCAGCAGCCAAGGAAACAGGGTTGATACCGGGGAGCTGTTTTTT.

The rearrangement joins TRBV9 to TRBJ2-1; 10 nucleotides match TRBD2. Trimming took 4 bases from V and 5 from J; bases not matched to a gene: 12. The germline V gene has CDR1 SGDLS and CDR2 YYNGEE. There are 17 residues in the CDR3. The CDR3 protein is CASSPGGGLAGDNEQFF. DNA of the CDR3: TGTGCCAGCAGCCCAGGGGGGGGGCTAGCGGGGGACAATGAGCAGTTCTTC.

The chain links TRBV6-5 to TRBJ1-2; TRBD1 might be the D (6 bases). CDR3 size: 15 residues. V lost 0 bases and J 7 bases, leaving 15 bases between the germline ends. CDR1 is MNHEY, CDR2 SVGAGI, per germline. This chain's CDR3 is CASSYSNLGRGGYTF. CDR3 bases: TGTGCCAGCAGTTACTCGAATCTCGGCAGGGGTGGCTACACCTTC.

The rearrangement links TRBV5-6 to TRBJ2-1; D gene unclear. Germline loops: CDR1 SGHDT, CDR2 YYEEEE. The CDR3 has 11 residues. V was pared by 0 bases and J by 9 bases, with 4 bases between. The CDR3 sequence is CASSLVREQFF. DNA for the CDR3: TGTGCCAGCAGCTTGGTCCGTGAGCAGTTCTTC.

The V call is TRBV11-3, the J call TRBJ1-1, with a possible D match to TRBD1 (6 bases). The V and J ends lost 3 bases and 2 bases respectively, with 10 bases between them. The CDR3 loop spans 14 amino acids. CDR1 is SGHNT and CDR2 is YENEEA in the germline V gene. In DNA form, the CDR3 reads TGTGCCAGCAGCTTTAACAGGGATAACACTGAAGCTTTCTTT. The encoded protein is CASSFNRDNTEAFF. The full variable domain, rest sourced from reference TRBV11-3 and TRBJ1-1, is EAGVVQSPRYKIIEKKQPVAFWCNPISGHNTLYWYLQNLGQGPELLIRYENEEAVDDSQLPKDRFSAERLKGVDSTLKIQPAELGDSAVYLCASSFNRDNTEAFFGQGTRLTVV.

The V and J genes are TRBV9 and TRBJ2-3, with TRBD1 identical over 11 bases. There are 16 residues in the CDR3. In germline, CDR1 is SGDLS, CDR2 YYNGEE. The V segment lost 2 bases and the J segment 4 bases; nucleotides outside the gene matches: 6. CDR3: CASSVNPGQGADTQYF. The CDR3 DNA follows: TGTGCCAGCAGCGTTAACCCGGGACAGGGGGCAGATACGCAGTATTTT.

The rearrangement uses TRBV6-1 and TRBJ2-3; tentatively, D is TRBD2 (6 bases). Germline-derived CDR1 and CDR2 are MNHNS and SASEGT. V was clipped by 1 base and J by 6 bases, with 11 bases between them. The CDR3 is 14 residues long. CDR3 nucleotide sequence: TGTGCCAGCAGTGAAGTCGGGGGAAGGGATACGCAGTATTTT. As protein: CASSEVGGRDTQYF.

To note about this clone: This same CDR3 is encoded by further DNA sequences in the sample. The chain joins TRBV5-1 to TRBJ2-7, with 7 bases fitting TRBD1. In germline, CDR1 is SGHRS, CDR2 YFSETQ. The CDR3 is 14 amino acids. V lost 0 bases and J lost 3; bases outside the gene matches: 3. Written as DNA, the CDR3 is TGCGCCAGCAGCTTGGCACAGGGGAACTACGAGCAGTACTTC. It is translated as CASSLAQGNYEQYF.

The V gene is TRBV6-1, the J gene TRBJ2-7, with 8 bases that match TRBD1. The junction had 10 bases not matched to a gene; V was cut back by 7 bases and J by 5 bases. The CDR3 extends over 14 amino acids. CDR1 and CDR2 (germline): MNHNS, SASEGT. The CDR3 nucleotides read TGTGCCAGCATCCCAGGACAGGGTCGTGACGAGCAGTACTTC. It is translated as CASIPGQGRDEQYF.

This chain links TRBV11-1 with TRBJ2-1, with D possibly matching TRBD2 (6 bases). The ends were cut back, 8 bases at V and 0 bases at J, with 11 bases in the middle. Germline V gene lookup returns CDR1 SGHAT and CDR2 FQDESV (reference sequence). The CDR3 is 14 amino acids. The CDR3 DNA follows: TGTGCCAGCGCGTACGGGGGCTCCTACAATGAGCAGTTCTTC. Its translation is CASAYGGSYNEQFF. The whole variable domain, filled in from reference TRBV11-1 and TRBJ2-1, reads EAEVAQSPRYKITEKSQAVAFWCDPISGHATLYWYRQILGQGPELLVQFQDESVVDDSQLPKDRFSAERLKGVDSTLKIQPAELGDSAMYLCASAYGGSYNEQFFGPGTRLTVL.